This TCR beta chain was recorded in a study of T cell responses to AZD1222 COVID-19 vaccine (dated by TCRdb to the early 2020s). Background for the entire study: AZD1222 recipients given second doses at about 4 weeks or at about 12 weeks were pooled, since spike-specific TCR depth and breadth were not found to differ between the two schedules. TCR sequencing was performed for more than 230 trial participants, of whom 200 to 220 were given two doses of AZD1222 and approximately 26 were given two doses of MenACWY control vaccine. Enrollment into the trials was organized by age into subgroups of 18-55, 56-69 and 70-plus years, and those subgroups contained roughly 150, 30 and 60 TCR-sequenced participants, respectively.

The CDR3 runs 16 residues from the cysteine to the phenylalanine. Of the read, only the CDR3 DNA is kept; its 48 bases are in frame from base 1. From the germline V gene (reference sequence), CDR1 is LNHDA and CDR2 is SQIVND. V is cut back by 5 bases and J by 3 bases, with 12 bases in the junction unmatched. Overall results and qualifications from the work: After two AZD1222 doses, both the breadth and the depth of spike-specific TCRs were significantly higher than at day 0 and than in MenACWY recipients. Reportedly, almost half of the unique spike-specific TCRs recognized epitopes lying outside the regions that are mutated in the B.1.351 and B.1.1.7 variants. In the small 56-69-year group, the increase in depth fell short of significance, most likely because of low power. The whole spike protein was spanned by vaccine-associated CD4 TCRs, and dominant responses were seen in regions 160-218 and 743-854. No day 14 peak-response samples were available, so repertoires were characterized only after the peak T cell response. Conclusions about previously exposed vaccinees were limited because only six AZD1222 recipients were SARS-CoV-2 seropositive at baseline. Participants were mostly white British, with more females than males. The authors suggested clonal diversity may have been underestimated.

Interpreted using the paper, the time point label stands for: baseline before first vaccination. Samples from vaccinated people were obtained from the UK trials COV001 and COV002, which included a single-blind randomized controlled phase 2/3 trial of AZD1222 (ChAdOx1 nCoV-19) in healthy adults. For TCRbeta chain sequencing, PBMC samples were collected from trial participants at day 0 and at day 28 after the second dose. The CDR3 regions of human TCRbeta chains were subjected to immunosequencing. From the authors' description of their analysis: TCRs in the repertoires were matched against a reference library of SARS-CoV-2-specific TCRs that had been generated with the MIRA antigen-specificity platform. Breadth was defined as the fraction of unique TCRs that were SARS-CoV-2-associated, and depth was defined as the fraction of total T cells that were SARS-CoV-2-associated. Each spike-specific TCR was assigned to its reactive spike region and to a CD4 or CD8 class using the MIRA data. Log10-transformed breadth and depth values were compared by one-way ANOVA with Sidak's multiple comparisons tests. The immuneACCESS repertoire file appears here via TCRdb, limited to in-frame rearrangements. These files lack a portion of the clones; in checked studies, under half of the deficit traces to unresolved V genes, and the cause of the others is not known. V, J and clone size derive from that table, while D and trimming were established from the DNA sequence. The sample table holds over 100,000 clones, of which roughly 87% were seen once. Approximately 5.2% of the sample rests with the top ten.

Regarding this clone: Its antigen specificity is not known. Base-call qualities are not available, and no considerably larger clone is one nucleotide away.

This sequence was found in an adult in good health. The source was peripheral blood, collected on day 0 of AZD1222 vaccination. Rearrangement joined TRBV19 to TRBJ1-1; the junction holds 7 bases that match TRBD1. The nucleotide sequence reads TGTGCCAGTAGTCCTCAGGACAGGCCCTACTACACTGAAGCTTTCTTT. Translated, this is CASSPQDRPYYTEAFF.